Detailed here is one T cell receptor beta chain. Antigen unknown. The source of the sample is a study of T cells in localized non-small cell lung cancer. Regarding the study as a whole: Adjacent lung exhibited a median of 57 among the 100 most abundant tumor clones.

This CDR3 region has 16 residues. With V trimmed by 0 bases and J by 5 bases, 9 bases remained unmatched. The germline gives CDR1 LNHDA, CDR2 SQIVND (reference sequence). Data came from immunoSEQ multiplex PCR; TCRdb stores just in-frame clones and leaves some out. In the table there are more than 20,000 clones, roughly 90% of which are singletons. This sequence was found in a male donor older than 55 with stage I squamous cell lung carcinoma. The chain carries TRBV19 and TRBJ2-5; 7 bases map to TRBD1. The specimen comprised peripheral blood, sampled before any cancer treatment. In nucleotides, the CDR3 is TGTGCCAGTAGTATAGATCTTACAGGGGAGAGGGAGACCCAGTACTTC. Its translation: CASSIDLTGERETQYF.